This entry is about one TCR beta chain. Its target is unknown. These data come from a study of Ad26.COV2.S vaccination and SARS-CoV-2 variants. Across the study: In the study, Ad26.COV2.S was injected intramuscularly once, or twice 56 days apart.

Measured with immunoSEQ multiplex PCR; TCRdb has only the in-frame clones, and not every one. Of hundreds of thousands of clones in the sample, roughly 89% were seen once. Described treatment: over 15 received Ad26.COV2.S at low or high dose, single or two shots; about 5 received placebo; per-sample allocation not given. Collection of the samples took place on day 63 after the first injection of vaccine or placebo. This Boston cohort included adults aged 18-55 years. The V and J ends lost 0 bases and 0 bases respectively, with 24 bases between them. Germline CDR1 and CDR2: LGHNA and YNFKEQ. This CDR3 has 21 amino acids. The study's findings and limits: Reports say spike-specific CD8+ and CD4+ T cell responses covered substantial breadth after vaccination. Estimates derived from TCR breadth and depth analyses may have underestimated total T cell responses.

This clonotype was obtained from a person between 18 and 65 years old who received the Ad26.COV2.S COVID-19 vaccine or a placebo. The genes are TRBV4-2 and TRBJ1-3; D is possibly TRBD1 (5 bases). Specimen: peripheral blood, collected in a trial of Ad26.COV2.S vaccine versus placebo. CDR3 sequence: CASSQDPRLGGRLHSGNTIYF. The CDR3 coding sequence is TGTGCCAGCAGCCAAGATCCGCGCCTGGGGGGAAGGCTTCACTCTGGAAACACCATATATTTT.